Listed below are T cell receptor beta chains from one sample, sequenced in a study of tumor-infiltrating lymphocytes in primary liver carcinoma. MiXCR, run by TCRdb on the multiplex PCR reads, gives a single entry per CDR3 protein. Among under 30,000 distinct CDR3 sequences, around 79% were seen once, and the ten largest hold about 47%. Sequences were obtained from liver tumor tissue from sampling region 3. The receptors stem from a middle-aged man with primary liver carcinoma and hepatitis B virus infection. The CDR3 runs from the conserved cysteine through the conserved F or W. The D gene is left open where the match is weak. Clone size is not always given. Where it is, it says once, few, many or a class for expanded clones.

j_call d_call clone_size v_call cdr3_aa cdr3_nt
TRBJ2-1 TRBD1 . TRBV28 CANSLLGQGRSEQFF TGTGCCAACAGTTTATTGGGACAGGGTCGTAGTGAGCAGTTCTTC
TRBJ2-3 . few TRBV12-5 CAGGPAGSTDTQYF TGTGCCGGTGGCCCTGCGGGCAGCACAGATACGCAGTATTTT
TRBJ2-1 . . TRBV30 CDWTYRTINEEQSF TGTGACTGGACCTACCGGACCATCAATGAGGAGCAGTCCTTC
TRBJ2-7 TRBD1 . TRBV12-3/TRBV12-4 CASRPQGALGCEQYF TGTGCCAGCAGACCTCAGGGGGCACTAGGCTGCGAGCAGTACTTC
TRBJ2-1 TRBD2 many TRBV7-9 CASSLGRVTSGNEQFF TGTGCCAGCAGCTTAGGACGAGTGACTAGCGGCAATGAGCAGTTCTTC
TRBJ2-3 . . TRBV5-4 CASSLDQGSTGTQYF TGTGCCAGCAGCTTGGATCAGGGCAGCACAGGTACGCAGTATTTT
TRBJ2-3 TRBD2 . TRBV10-3 CAISESTSGSDTQYF TGTGCCATCAGTGAGTCGACTAGCGGGAGTGATACGCAATATTTT
TRBJ2-7 TRBD1 . TRBV12-3/TRBV12-4 CASRPGQSYEQYF TGTGCCAGCAGACCGGGACAGAGCTACGAGCAATACTTC
TRBJ2-1 TRBD2 many TRBV24-1 CATSERVAGVRNEQFF TGTGCCACCAGTGAAAGGGTAGCGGGAGTACGGAATGAGCAGTTCTTC
TRBJ2-3 TRBD2 . TRBV4-2 CLSSQDLGGRQYF TGTCTCAGCAGCCAAGATTTGGGCGGGAGGCAGTATTTT
TRBJ2-4 . many TRBV7-9 CASSNSLGPIAKNIQYF TGTGCCAGCAGTAACTCCCTAGGTCCGATAGCCAAAAACATTCAGTACTTC
TRBJ2-1 TRBD2 . TRBV12-3/TRBV12-4 CISNVRGVAGVVNEQFF TGTATCAGCAATGTACGAGGGGTAGCGGGAGTGGTCAATGAGCAGTTCTTC
TRBJ1-2 . . TRBV4-2 CPSGQVSGLDGYIF TGTCCCAGCGGCCAAGTTTCCGGGTTGGATGGCTACATCTTC
TRBJ2-5 . . TRBV10-2 CATEPGPQPEETQYF TGCGCCACCGAACCAGGCCCCCAGCCGGAGGAGACCCAGTACTTC
TRBJ2-1 TRBD2 . TRBV29-1 CRVRLGGNEQFF TGTAGGGTGCGACTGGGGGGGAATGAGCAGTTCTTC
TRBJ2-2 TRBD2 . TRBV6-6 CANSPLVGLAGPTNTVELFF TGTGCCAACAGTCCGCTCGTGGGATTAGCGGGGCCAACGAACACCGTGGAGCTGTTTTTT
TRBJ2-1 TRBD1 many TRBV4-1 CASSQGRGRFYNEQFF TGCGCCAGCAGCCAAGGCAGGGGGCGTTTTTACAATGAGCAGTTCTTC
TRBJ2-7 . once TRBV5-4 CASSSESRAYNEQYF TGTGCCAGTAGCTCGGAGAGCAGGGCCTACAACGAGCAGTACTTC
TRBJ1-5 TRBD1 . TRBV6-2/TRBV6-3 CASNQAGTVSSQPQHF TGTGCTAGCAACCAAGCCGGGACAGTTAGCAGTCAGCCCCAGCATTTT
TRBJ1-5 . medium-sized TRBV10-3 CAISEQGNQPQHF TGTGCCATCAGTGAACAGGGAAATCAGCCCCAGCATTTT
TRBJ2-1 . . TRBV11-2 CASSFASGVVNEQFF TGTGCCAGCAGCTTCGCTTCAGGAGTTGTAAATGAGCAGTTCTTC
TRBJ2-5 TRBD1 many TRBV29-1 CSVEGPTGSIETQYF TGCAGCGTTGAAGGCCCGACAGGGTCCATTGAGACCCAGTACTTC
TRBJ1-1 . . TRBV6-5 CASSYRGSIEAFF TGTGCCAGCAGTTATAGGGGAAGCATTGAAGCTTTCTTC
TRBJ2-7 TRBD2 . TRBV13 CTSSLTSGSYEQYF TGTACCAGCAGCTTGACTAGCGGCTCCTATGAGCAGTACTTC
TRBJ2-5 . once TRBV11-2 CASSQTPGREETQYF TGTGCCAGCAGCCAAACTCCTGGCAGGGAAGAAACCCAGTACTTC
TRBJ2-7 . . TRBV11-2 CAGSRPKAQGGEQYF TGTGCCGGCAGCCGACCTAAAGCACAGGGCGGTGAACAATACTTC
TRBJ2-1 TRBD2 . TRBV4-2 CASSQVASGNMGEQFF TGTGCTAGCAGCCAAGTGGCTAGCGGGAATATGGGCGAACAGTTCTTC
TRBJ2-7 TRBD2 medium-sized TRBV6-2/TRBV6-3 CATRASGRYEQYF TGTGCCACCCGGGCTAGCGGGAGATACGAGCAGTACTTC
TRBJ1-1 . many TRBV10-3 CAMSTPGQGTEAFF TGTGCCATGTCCACTCCGGGCCAGGGGACTGAAGCTTTCTTT
TRBJ2-1 TRBD2 . TRBV6-6 CASSYSTSGIVNEQFF TGTGCCAGCAGTTACTCCACTAGCGGGATTGTGAATGAGCAGTTCTTC
TRBJ2-2 TRBD1 . TRBV29-1 CSVEGQGSGGLFF TGCAGCGTGGAAGGACAGGGGTCCGGGGGACTGTTTTTT
TRBJ2-7 . . TRBV13 CTSSLGQYNYEHYF TGTACCAGCAGTCTCGGACAGTACAACTACGAGCACTACTTC
TRBJ2-3 . once TRBV4-1 CASSQLGMVAEDSDAQYF TGCGCCAGCAGCCAACTAGGCATGGTAGCTGAAGACTCGGATGCGCAGTATTTT
TRBJ2-6 . . TRBV9 CASTPGGARANVLTF TGTGCCAGCACACCCGGCGGGGCTAGGGCCAACGTCCTGACTTTC